The clone carrying this T cell receptor (beta chain) has just a few counts. The antigen remains undetermined. About 100 mL of blood, on average, came from one heparinised draw per donor. With 2 bases removed from V and 8 bases from J, the gap between germline ends came to 16 bases. CDR1 and CDR2 from the germline V gene are SGHNT and YYREEE (reference sequence). This CDR3 region has 14 residues. cDNA synthesis used the whole RNA isolate, giving expressed TCRB sequences. The repertoire was sequenced with immunoSEQ multiplex PCR; TCRdb's copy has only in-frame clones and lacks some. The sample records a few hundred thousand clones, over 9% being singletons. This specimen comes from a study of beta chain features in type 1 diabetes. Study-wide findings and caveats: Among all four CD4+ subsets, Type 1 diabetes patients had TCRB CDR3s that were moderately but significantly shorter. An over-representation of cells with high TCR expression could result from cDNA sequencing.

This chain links TRBV5-4 with TRBJ1-1; D possibly corresponds to TRBD1 (5 bases). This clonotype was obtained from a man aged 25 to 40 with type 1 diabetes. What was sequenced was central memory CD4+ T cells from blood. The CDR3 region has the DNA TGTGCCAGCAGCTTTTCAGTAAGTGAGGGGGAAGCTTTCTTT. Protein product: CASSFSVSEGEAFF.